What follows are 32 T cell receptor beta chains derived from one specimen sequenced in a study of molecular identifiers for immune sequencing clone quantification. MiXCR, applied by TCRdb to the PCR reads, yields one record per CDR3 protein. The sample consists of around 460,000 distinct CDR3 sequences, 20% to 25% of them appearing once. The sequencing input was naive CD8+ T cells from blood, with Jurkat cell RNA spiked in. Subset indicated: FACS-sorted CD8+CD4-CCR7+CD45RA+ naive T cells. The origin of the receptors is a human donor in good health. Some libraries in this study had Jurkat cell RNA spiked in.

This clonotype was counted a few times. The chain combines TRBV7-9 with TRBJ2-7; a weak D match, TRBD1 (5 bases). Trimming cost V 0 bases and J 2 bases, with 11 bases left between them. Looked up from germline, CDR1 is SEHNR and CDR2 is FQNEAQ (reference sequence). This CDR3 is 15 amino acids long. As DNA, the CDR3 is TGTGCCAGCAGCTTAGCGGCAGGGCGACCCTACGAGCAGTACTTC. Its translation: CASSLAAGRPYEQYF. The full variable domain, with the rest looked up from reference TRBV7-9 and TRBJ2-7, is DTGVSQNPRHKITKRGQNVTFRCDPISEHNRLYWYRQTLGQGPEFLTYFQNEAQLEKSRLLSDRFSAERPKGSFSTLEIQRTEQGDSAMYLCASSLAAGRPYEQYFGPGTRLTVT.

In its sample, this clonotype was seen many times. Relative to the germline gene, one junction end is altered; a read error may explain this. The V and J genes are TRBV3-1 and TRBJ1-1; D is perhaps TRBD1 (6 bases). Germline V gene sequence: CDR1 LGHDT, CDR2 YNNKEL (reference sequence). The CDR3 contains 14 residues. CDR3 residues: CASSSRDTAPEAFF. CDR3 DNA: TGTGCCAGCAGCTCCCGGGACACGGCTCCTGAGGCTTTCTTT.

J is TRBJ2-1 and V is TRBV2, with 7 nucleotides matching TRBD1. CDR1 is SNHLY and CDR2 is FYNNEI in the germline V gene. CDR3 length: 17 residues. The V segment lost 6 bases and the J segment 4 bases; nucleotides outside the gene matches: 15. The CDR3 loop reads CASRGPGTAHQYNEQFF. The CDR3 nucleotides are TGTGCCAGCAGGGGTCCCGGGACAGCACACCAATACAATGAGCAGTTCTTC.

A few counts support this clonotype. The junction and the germline gene differ at one end; a read error may be behind it. The rearrangement uses TRBV4-3 and TRBJ2-6; TRBD1 matches 10 bases. Germline V gene data show CDR1 as LGHNA and CDR2 as YSLEER. There are 20 residues in the CDR3. The CDR3 coding sequence is TGCGCCAGCAGCCAAGTAGACAGGGGGCCCGAGAACTCTGGGGCCAACGTCCTGGCTTTC. Translated, it gives CASSQVDRGPENSGANVLAF.

The V and J genes are TRBV10-1 and TRBJ2-2; 7 bases align to TRBD1. Germline CDR1 is WNHNN and CDR2 is SYGVQD (reference sequence). This CDR3 spans 15 amino acids. The junction had 7 bases not matched to a gene; V was cut back by 5 bases and J by 4 bases. The CDR3 is CASSPGTVSTGELFF. In DNA form, the CDR3 reads TGCGCCAGCAGTCCTGGGACAGTCTCCACCGGGGAGCTGTTTTTT.

The chain employs TRBV7-2 and TRBJ2-3; D is perhaps TRBD2 (5 bases). The CDR3 is 15 residues long. CDR1 and CDR2 from the germline V gene are SGHTA and FQGNSA. V was cut by 5 bases and J by 2 bases, with 14 bases left in between. The CDR3 spells CASSPWGAVTDTQYF. As DNA, the CDR3 is TGTGCCAGCAGCCCTTGGGGAGCGGTCACAGATACGCAGTATTTT.

This clonotype appeared many times. The chain has TRBV5-6 and TRBJ1-2, with D perhaps TRBD1 (5 bases). The CDR3 is made up of 14 amino acids. The germline V gene encodes CDR1 SGHDT and CDR2 YYEEEE. V was cut by 4 bases and J by 5 bases, with 15 bases left in between. The CDR3 is CASSLKGQAYGYTF. The CDR3 bases are TGTGCCAGCAGCCTAAAAGGACAAGCATATGGCTACACCTTC.

This clonotype was seen repeatedly, ten times or more. The rearrangement joins TRBV20-1 to TRBJ2-7; D call uncertain. The length of the CDR3 is 12 residues. The germline gives CDR1 DFQATT, CDR2 SNEGSKA (reference sequence). V lost 0 bases and J 3 bases, leaving 6 bases between the germline ends. CDR3 nucleotides: TGCAGTGCTAGAGATAGGGTCTACGAGCAGTACTTC. It translates to CSARDRVYEQYF.

J is TRBJ2-7 and V is TRBV20-1; 11 bases map to TRBD2. The CDR3 runs 16 residues. The V gene end was trimmed by 0 bases and the J gene end by 3 bases; junction bases not matched to a gene: 7. The germline V gene encodes CDR1 DFQATT and CDR2 SNEGSKA (reference sequence). DNA of the CDR3: TGCAGTGCTAGAGATGTAGCGGGAGGGCGACACTACGAGCAGTACTTC. It encodes CSARDVAGGRHYEQYF.

This clonotype was picked up many times. V is TRBV12-3 or TRBV12-4 and J is TRBJ2-6; either TRBD1 or TRBD2 may supply D (5 bases each). The CDR3 contains 19 residues. V lost 7 bases and J 4 bases, leaving 26 bases between the germline ends. The CDR3, as DNA: TGTGCCAGCATTCTTGAAACCGGGGTGGGGGTATCAGGGGCCAACGTCCTGACTTTC. This translates into CASILETGVGVSGANVLTF.

This clonotype was recorded at least ten times. This chain connects TRBV28 to TRBJ1-2; 9 bases align to TRBD1. CDR3 length: 14 amino acids. From germline, CDR1 is MDHEN and CDR2 SYDVKM. V was clipped by 5 bases and J by 8 bases; unmatched bases: 9. The CDR3 DNA reads TGTGCCAGCAGTCCGGGACAGGGAATCTGGGGCTACACCTTC. Translated, it gives CASSPGQGIWGYTF.

There are many counts of this clonotype. This rearrangement joins TRBV9 to TRBJ2-3; D possibly uses TRBD1 or TRBD2 (5 bases each). The V and J ends lost 3 bases and 0 bases respectively, with 11 bases between them. Germline V gene lookup returns CDR1 SGDLS and CDR2 YYNGEE. The CDR3 sequence is 15 residues long. CDR3 amino acids: CASSGDGSSTDTQYF. In DNA form, the CDR3 reads TGTGCCAGCAGCGGGGACGGATCTAGCACAGATACGCAGTATTTT.

This clonotype has ten or more counts. The chain employs TRBV12-3 or TRBV12-4 and TRBJ2-5; D is possibly TRBD1 (6 bases). The V gene lost 5 bases and the J gene lost 1 base, with 20 bases spanning the gap. CDR3 size: 17 residues. The CDR3 loop reads CASSTTSGQMLQETQYF. CDR3 sequence (DNA): TGTGCCAGCAGTACGACCTCAGGACAGATGCTCCAAGAGACCCAGTACTTC.

This clonotype was counted a single time. A much larger clone is a single base away; this may be a read error. The rearrangement joins TRBV7-9 to TRBJ2-7; 9 bases fit TRBD1. This CDR3 spans 15 amino acids. Germline-derived CDR1 and CDR2 are SEHNR and FQNEAQ (reference sequence). The CDR3 nucleotides are TGTGCCAACAGCCCCTTCGGACAGGGGCACTACGAGCAGTACTTC. It yields the protein CANSPFGQGHYEQYF. Looking up the rest from reference TRBV7-9 and TRBJ2-7 gives the full variable domain: DTGVSQNPRHKITKRGQNVTFRCDPISEHNRLYWYRQTLGQGPEFLTYFQNEAQLEKSRLLSDRFSAERPKGSFSTLEIQRTEQGDSAMYLCANSPFGQGHYEQYFGPGTRLTVT.

This clonotype was counted only a few times. The CDR3 bases are TGCGCCAGCAGCCAAGATGGGACGGCGAACACCGGGGAGCTGTTTTTT. Translating it yields CASSQDGTANTGELFF. The chain uses TRBV4-3 and TRBJ2-2, with D perhaps TRBD1 or TRBD2 (5 bases each). Germline V gene sequence: CDR1 LGHNA, CDR2 YSLEER. The CDR3 length is 16 residues. With 0 bases removed from V and 0 bases from J, the gap between germline ends came to 8 bases.

At least ten counts were recorded for this clonotype. V usage is TRBV6-5 and J usage is TRBJ2-3; no clear D gene. The CDR3 is made up of 17 amino acids. Germline values: CDR1 MNHEY, CDR2 SVGAGI. V was cut by 0 bases and J by 3 bases, with 16 bases left in between. CDR3 protein: CASSYSRALGRTDTQYF. Written as DNA, the CDR3 is TGTGCCAGCAGTTACTCTAGGGCGCTGGGAAGGACAGATACGCAGTATTTT.

This clonotype appeared many times. The genes are TRBV2 and TRBJ2-7; maybe TRBD1 (6 bases). The CDR3 length is 16 residues. Germline CDR1 and CDR2: SNHLY and FYNNEI. Trimming cost V 4 bases and J 3 bases, with 19 bases left between them. CDR3 sequence reads: CASSAGEQFLVYEQYF. The CDR3 DNA reads as TGTGCCAGCAGTGCAGGGGAACAGTTCCTAGTCTACGAGCAGTACTTC.

As regards this clonotype: Likely a read error: the CDR3 ends without its conserved phenylalanine or tryptophan. The chain has TRBV27 and TRBJ1-1, with D possibly being TRBD1 (5 bases). The germline V gene has CDR1 MNHEY and CDR2 SMNVEV (reference sequence). This CDR3 region has 14 residues. V was pared by 8 bases and J by 8 bases, with 21 bases between. CDR3 DNA sequence: TGTGCCAGCGCCTACGGGGCCGGGTATATGGAAGCTTTCCTT. Its translation is CASAYGAGYMEAFL.

This clonotype was detected a few times. This chain joins TRBV10-3 and TRBJ1-5; maybe TRBD1 (5 bases). The CDR3 contains 16 residues. Trimming took 2 bases from V and 2 from J, leaving 13 bases between them. Germline-derived CDR1 and CDR2 are ENHRY and SYGVKD. The CDR3 DNA reads as TGTGCCATCAGTGAGGGGGCAGTGGACGGCAATCAGCCCCAGCATTTT. Residues: CAISEGAVDGNQPQHF.

This clonotype was picked up one time. The conserved phenylalanine or tryptophan normally closing the CDR3 is absent here, so this likely arose from a read error. V and J are TRBV19 and TRBJ2-5; 13 bases are shared with TRBD2. Germline lookup yields CDR1 LNHDA and CDR2 SQIVND (reference sequence). V lost 0 bases to trimming and J lost 1 base; unmatched junction nucleotides: 2. The CDR3 extends over 17 amino acids. CDR3 sequence (DNA): TGTGCCAGTAGTATAGATTGGACTAGCGGGGGCCAAGAGACCCAGTACTCC. This gives the protein CASSIDWTSGGQETQYS.

This clonotype was counted many times. This rearrangement joins TRBV5-6 to TRBJ2-7; D is perhaps TRBD1 or TRBD2 (6 bases each). In germline, CDR1 is SGHDT, CDR2 YYEEEE. Trimming stripped 4 bases from V and 0 bases from J, with 20 bases between. CDR3 size: 17 residues. CDR3 in amino acids: CASSAPEYGGYSYEQYF. The CDR3 DNA reads TGTGCCAGCAGCGCTCCGGAATACGGGGGCTACTCCTACGAGCAGTACTTC. The full variable domain, completed using reference TRBV5-6 and TRBJ2-7, is DAGVTQSPTHLIKTRGQQVTLRCSPKSGHDTVSWYQQALGQGPQFIFQYYEEEERQRGNFPDRFSGHQFPNYSSELNVNALLLGDSALYLCASSAPEYGGYSYEQYFGPGTRLTVT.

The J gene is TRBJ2-7, the V gene TRBV7-9; no firm D call. Germline CDR1 is SEHNR and CDR2 is FQNEAQ (reference sequence). The CDR3 has 16 residues. Trimming took 4 bases from V and 0 from J, leaving 16 bases between them. The CDR3 spells CASSSNKVQSSYEQYF. As DNA, the CDR3 is TGTGCCAGCAGCTCAAATAAGGTACAGAGCTCCTACGAGCAGTACTTC.

This clonotype was counted between two and nine times. Being one base from a much bigger clone, this may be a read error. The chain links TRBV5-3 to TRBJ2-5; maybe TRBD2 (5 bases). TRBV5-3 is sorted into the ORF group, with uncertain function. The CDR3 is made up of 14 amino acids. V lost 8 bases and J lost 4, with 18 bases in between. CDR3 DNA sequence: TGTGCCAGCAAAGAGGGAGCTGTCGGAGAGACCCAGTACTTC. Translating gives CASKEGAVGETQYF.

This clonotype was found a few times. The rearrangement links TRBV6-5 to TRBJ2-1; 9 bases map to TRBD2. Germline values: CDR1 MNHEY, CDR2 SVGAGI. With 2 bases clipped from V and 9 bases from J, the junction kept 8 bases outside the gene matches. The CDR3 consists of 15 residues. Written as DNA, the CDR3 is TGTGCCAGCAGTTACCGAGCGGGGGGAGGGACTGAGCAGTTCTTC. Translated: CASSYRAGGGTEQFF.

This clonotype was seen more than once but under ten times. The chain joins TRBV7-9 to TRBJ2-1; tentatively, D is TRBD2 (6 bases). The CDR3 covers 14 residues. Germline values: CDR1 SEHNR, CDR2 FQNEAQ (reference sequence). The ends were cut back, 2 bases at V and 8 bases at J, with 13 bases in the middle. Here the CDR3 DNA reads TGTGCCAGCAGCTTATCGGGCGGGGTGGATGAGCAGTTCTTC. It specifies CASSLSGGVDEQFF. Based on the CDR3 plus reference TRBV7-9 and TRBJ2-1, the full variable domain is DTGVSQNPRHKITKRGQNVTFRCDPISEHNRLYWYRQTLGQGPEFLTYFQNEAQLEKSRLLSDRFSAERPKGSFSTLEIQRTEQGDSAMYLCASSLSGGVDEQFFGPGTRLTVL.

For this clonotype: A read error may be the cause here, since a much bigger clone is one base away. The CDR3 DNA sequence: TGTGCCTGGAGCACAGGGCTTGGCGGCAATCAGCCCCAGCATTTT. Protein sequence: CAWSTGLGGNQPQHF. The chain couples TRBV30 to TRBJ1-5; D might be TRBD1 (6 bases). The V and J ends lost 3 bases and 2 bases respectively, with 14 bases between them. Germline V gene data show CDR1 as GTSNPN and CDR2 as SVGIG (reference sequence). There are 15 residues in the CDR3.

The chain is built from TRBV20-1 and TRBJ2-7; the D is unclear. CDR3 length: 16 residues. V was trimmed by 1 base and J by 2 bases, leaving 18 bases between them. CDR1 DFQATT and CDR2 SNEGSKA come from the germline V gene (reference sequence). The CDR3, as DNA: TGCAGTGCTAGAGTTGGTTTTGAGACTTACCCCTACGAGCAGTACTTC. It yields the protein CSARVGFETYPYEQYF.

J is TRBJ2-7 and V is TRBV20-1; TRBD2 agrees at 10 bases. The CDR3 length is 14 residues. V lost 1 base, J lost 3 bases, and 3 bases stayed unmatched. Germline CDR1 reads DFQATT; CDR2 reads SNEGSKA (reference sequence). CDR3 in amino acids: CSARASGSLYEQYF. CDR3 DNA sequence: TGCAGTGCTAGAGCTAGCGGGAGTCTCTACGAGCAGTACTTC.

V and J are TRBV10-3 and TRBJ2-3; D possibly corresponds to TRBD2 (5 bases). The CDR3 extends over 17 amino acids. Per germline, CDR1 ENHRY and CDR2 SYGVKD. The V end was cut by 4 bases, the J end by 4 bases, with 21 bases between. The DNA for the CDR3 is TGTGCCATCAGTGCCACTCTTAGAGGGTTAGACGCAGATACGCAGTATTTT. This encodes CAISATLRGLDADTQYF.

The V call is TRBV12-3 or TRBV12-4, the J call TRBJ2-7; tentative D call: TRBD2 (5 bases). Between the trimmed V and J ends, which lost 4 bases and 5 bases, there was a span of 6 bases. The CDR3 contains 11 residues. Here the CDR3 DNA reads TGTGCCAGCAGTTCGGAGGACGAGCAGTACTTC. This sequence encodes CASSSEDEQYF.

There are many counts of this clonotype. The chain couples TRBV4-1 to TRBJ2-3; possible D gene TRBD2, 6 bases. The length of the CDR3 is 18 residues. Germline loops: CDR1 MGHRA, CDR2 YSYEKL. V was clipped by 1 base and J by 3 bases, with 20 bases between them. The CDR3 DNA reads as TGCGCCAGCAGCCAAGGTGAAGGGACTCCTGGGGTGACAGATACGCAGTATTTT. It encodes CASSQGEGTPGVTDTQYF.

In this sample, this clonotype turned up many times. The rearrangement uses TRBV9 and TRBJ1-5; 7 bases are shared with TRBD1. The germline V gene has CDR1 SGDLS and CDR2 YYNGEE. Unmatched junction bases numbered 11, after V lost 4 bases and J lost 7 bases. The CDR3 sequence is 15 residues long. CDR3 DNA sequence: TGTGCCAGCAGCCTCCAGGGGGAGAAGTGGCAGCCCCAGCATTTT. Residues: CASSLQGEKWQPQHF. Complete variable domain (other parts from reference TRBV9 and TRBJ1-5): DSGVTQTPKHLITATGQRVTLRCSPRSGDLSVYWYQQSLDQGLQFLIQYYNGEERAKGNILERFSAQQFPDLHSELNLSSLELGDSALYFCASSLQGEKWQPQHFGDGTRLSIL.